Shown below are 21 T cell receptor beta chains from a single sample sequenced in a study of blood T cell repertoires in COVID-19. Repertoires were generated with immunoSEQ multiplex PCR, while TCRdb's copy carries only in-frame clones and drops some. The sample carries about 250,000 clones, about four fifths recorded once. Input material: peripheral blood. All receptors come from a man older than 75 with acute or convalescent COVID-19.

The chain couples TRBV20-1 to TRBJ1-5; possible D gene TRBD1, 5 bases. Per germline, CDR1 DFQATT and CDR2 SNEGSKA (reference sequence). The V end was cut by 3 bases, the J end by 1 base, with 13 bases between. This CDR3 comprises 15 residues. The CDR3 DNA follows: TGCAGTGCTAGTTTGGGATCAGGGAGCAATCAGCCCCAGCATTTT. Translated: CSASLGSGSNQPQHF.

The rearrangement links TRBV9 to TRBJ2-7, with 7 bases lining up with TRBD1. Trimming removed 4 bases from V and 0 bases from J; junction bases left unmatched: 7. This CDR3 comprises 15 residues. The germline V gene encodes CDR1 SGDLS and CDR2 YYNGEE. CDR3 in amino acids: CASSPPGQSSYEQYF. In nucleotides, the CDR3 is TGTGCCAGCAGCCCTCCGGGACAGTCCTCCTACGAGCAGTACTTC.

V gene TRBV7-8 combines with J gene TRBJ2-7; 10 nucleotides line up with TRBD2. There are 14 residues in the CDR3. Trimming took 3 bases from V and 4 from J; bases not matched to a gene: 3. The germline gives CDR1 SGHVS, CDR2 FQNEAQ. The CDR3 here is CASSFSSGSYEQYF. The CDR3 DNA is TGTGCCAGCAGCTTCTCTAGCGGGAGTTACGAGCAGTACTTC.

The rearrangement joins TRBV15 to TRBJ2-1; 10 positions match TRBD2. V was clipped by 1 base and J by 3 bases; unmatched bases: 3. The CDR3 covers 16 residues. The germline CDR1 and CDR2 sequences are LNHNV and YYDKDF (reference sequence). Written as DNA, the CDR3 is TGTGCCACCAGCAGAGGACTAGCGGGTCGCTACAATGAGCAGTTCTTC. The encoded protein is CATSRGLAGRYNEQFF.

The DNA of the CDR3 is TGTGCCAGCAGTGAAGTGGTTGAGGGATTTGACAATCAGCCCCAGCATTTT. It translates to CASSEVVEGFDNQPQHF. The rearrangement links TRBV2 to TRBJ1-5; D not resolved. The V end lost 1 base, the J end lost 3 bases, and 16 bases lay between the germline ends. This CDR3 is 17 amino acids long. Germline V gene sequence: CDR1 SNHLY, CDR2 FYNNEI.

The gene calls are TRBV5-8 and TRBJ2-1; possibly TRBD2 for D (6 bases). CDR1 and CDR2 from the germline V gene are SGHTS and YDEGEE. This CDR3 is 18 amino acids long. Deletions cut 4 bases from V and 0 bases from J, with 20 bases between. The CDR3 is CASSPTKIAVSSYNEQFF. The CDR3 DNA is TGTGCCAGCAGCCCTACGAAAATAGCGGTGAGCTCCTACAATGAGCAGTTCTTC. The whole variable domain, remainder taken from reference TRBV5-8 and TRBJ2-1, is EAGVTQSPTHLIKTRGQQATLRCSPISGHTSVYWYQQALGLGLQFLLWYDEGEERNRGNFPPRFSGRQFPNYSSELNVNALELEDSALYLCASSPTKIAVSSYNEQFFGPGTRLTVL.

The rearrangement uses TRBV6-5 and TRBJ1-4; a weak D match, TRBD1 (5 bases). This CDR3 is 14 amino acids long. V was clipped by 7 bases and J by 8 bases, with 17 bases between them. Germline V gene lookup returns CDR1 MNHEY and CDR2 SVGAGI. In nucleotides, the CDR3 is TGTGCCAGCATGCCCGGCGGGGGGTGGGAAAAACTGTTTTTT. As protein: CASMPGGGWEKLFF.

This clone has more than one count but fewer than ten. The chain links TRBV27 to TRBJ2-4; possible D gene TRBD2, 6 bases. This CDR3 contains 14 residues. The V end was cut by 3 bases, the J end by 6 bases, with 12 bases between. The germline V gene encodes CDR1 MNHEY and CDR2 SMNVEV (reference sequence). The CDR3 reads CASSLEGKGNIQYF. The CDR3 region has the DNA TGTGCCAGCAGTTTGGAGGGGAAAGGAAACATTCAGTACTTC.

Only a few counts were recorded for this clone. The rearrangement links TRBV30 to TRBJ1-1, with TRBD1 as a possible D gene (6 bases). The CDR3 loop spans 17 amino acids. V gave up 0 bases and J gave up 0 bases, with 17 bases separating them. CDR1 is GTSNPN, CDR2 SVGIG, per germline (reference sequence). CDR3 DNA sequence: TGTGCCTGGAGTGTAATTCGGACAGCTCTTATGAACACTGAAGCTTTCTTT. Amino acid sequence: CAWSVIRTALMNTEAFF.

CDR3 protein: CASSLHSGTSNPGELFF. The CDR3 bases are TGTGCCAGCAGCCTTCACTCCGGGACTAGCAATCCCGGGGAGCTGTTTTTT. The chain is built from TRBV7-3 and TRBJ2-2, with 9 positions matching TRBD2. The germline CDR1 and CDR2 sequences are SGHTA and FQGTGA. With V trimmed by 5 bases and J by 6 bases, 13 bases remained unmatched. This CDR3 region has 17 residues.

The chain recombines TRBV28 with TRBJ1-2; a weak D match, TRBD1 (6 bases). This CDR3 has 14 residues. Per germline, CDR1 MDHEN and CDR2 SYDVKM. With 6 bases removed from V and 5 bases from J, the gap between germline ends came to 16 bases. CDR3 residues: CASSPSTGKYGYTF. In DNA form, the CDR3 reads TGTGCCAGCAGCCCCTCTACAGGGAAGTATGGCTACACCTTC.

This sequence joins TRBV18 and TRBJ2-3, with TRBD1 matching 8 bases. Germline loops: CDR1 KGHSH, CDR2 LQKENI. The CDR3 has 16 residues. With V trimmed by 1 base and J by 1 base, 4 bases remained unmatched. Here the CDR3 reads CASSPRRGLGTDTQYF. In DNA, the CDR3 is TGTGCCAGCTCACCACGCAGGGGGCTGGGCACAGATACGCAGTATTTT.

This clone has only a few counts. The chain couples TRBV3-1 (or the pseudogene TRBV3-2) to TRBJ1-6, with D perhaps matching TRBD1 (5 bases). The CDR3 runs to 16 residues. CDR1 and CDR2 from the germline V gene are LGHDT and YNNKEL (reference sequence). V lost 2 bases and J lost 9, with 17 bases in between. CDR3 sequence reads: CASSQRGTRIGSPLHF. For the CDR3, the DNA is TGTGCCAGCAGCCAAAGGGGTACGAGGATAGGTTCACCCCTCCACTTT.

This clone was observed once. V gene TRBV19 combines with J gene TRBJ1-1; the match to TRBD1 covers 7 bases. The CDR3 sequence is 15 residues long. Germline CDR1 and CDR2: LNHDA and SQIVND (reference sequence). Trimming removed 6 bases from V and 0 bases from J; junction bases left unmatched: 7. The CDR3, as DNA: TGTGCCAGTAGAAAAGACAGGGTAATGAACACTGAAGCTTTCTTT. Protein product: CASRKDRVMNTEAFF.

This rearrangement joins TRBV5-4 to TRBJ2-7; D might be TRBD2 (6 bases). Germline-derived CDR1 and CDR2 are SGHNT and YYREEE (reference sequence). The CDR3 sequence is 15 residues long. Trimming shortened V by 4 bases and J by 6 bases, and 20 bases separated the two germline ends. As DNA, the CDR3 is TGTGCCAGCAGCCGTCCCCTAGCCGGGAGAGGCGAGCAGTACTTC. This codes for CASSRPLAGRGEQYF. The variable domain in full, with the rest retrieved from reference TRBV5-4 and TRBJ2-7, is ETGVTQSPTHLIKTRGQQVTLRCSSQSGHNTVSWYQQALGQGPQFIFQYYREEENGRGNFPPRFSGLQFPNYSSELNVNALELDDSALYLCASSRPLAGRGEQYFGPGTRLTVT.

This rearrangement joins TRBV5-1 to TRBJ1-6, with 7 bases lining up with TRBD1. Germline V lookup: CDR1 SGHRS, CDR2 YFSETQ. Trimming removed 0 bases from V and 6 bases from J; junction bases left unmatched: 12. The CDR3 consists of 18 residues. In DNA form, the CDR3 reads TGCGCCAGCAGCTTGGTAGGTGGCACGGGACAGATTAATTCACCCCTCCACTTT. Translating gives CASSLVGGTGQINSPLHF.

This clone was observed a handful of times. The chain carries TRBV10-3 and TRBJ1-5; D remains ambiguous. Per germline, CDR1 ENHRY and CDR2 SYGVKD. V dropped 10 bases and J dropped 3 bases, with 13 bases sitting between them. The CDR3 loop spans 13 amino acids. The CDR3 is CATCRSINQPQHF. The DNA of the CDR3 is TGTGCCACCTGTCGGTCGATCAATCAGCCCCAGCATTTT.

This clone was observed a few times. V usage is TRBV5-1 and J usage is TRBJ2-7; 13 nucleotides agree with TRBD2. The V gene end was trimmed by 3 bases and the J gene end by 3 bases; junction bases not matched to a gene: 18. Germline assignment: CDR1 SGHRS and CDR2 YFSETQ. This CDR3 region has 20 residues. Here the CDR3 DNA reads TGCGCCAGCAGCTCCCAACCAGCGGGACTAGCGGGAAGGCCCCACTACGAGCAGTACTTC. Translation: CASSSQPAGLAGRPHYEQYF.

The chain combines TRBV28 with TRBJ1-1; TRBD1 might be the D (5 bases). The CDR3 loop spans 14 amino acids. Trimming left V 5 bases short and J 3 bases short, with 13 bases between. Germline V gives CDR1 MDHEN, CDR2 SYDVKM. The CDR3 coding sequence is TGTGCCAGCAGTCTCCCGGGGGGGTACACTGAAGCTTTCTTT. It encodes CASSLPGGYTEAFF.

The chain links TRBV5-6 to TRBJ2-7; possible D gene TRBD1, 6 bases. Germline CDR1 SGHDT, CDR2 YYEEEE. The CDR3 is made up of 13 amino acids. Trimming removed 4 bases at V and 4 bases at J, with 12 bases between. The CDR3 sequence: CASSKGHRYEQYF. The DNA for the CDR3 is TGTGCCAGCAGCAAGGGACACCGATACGAGCAGTACTTC.

This chain uses TRBV5-1 with TRBJ1-3, with 8 bases identical to TRBD1. The CDR3 is made up of 17 amino acids. With V trimmed by 0 bases and J by 0 bases, 5 bases remained unmatched. The V gene's germline CDR1 is SGHRS and CDR2 YFSETQ. DNA of the CDR3: TGCGCCAGCAGCTTGGCCACAGGGGGTTTCTCTGGAAACACCATATATTTT. Protein sequence: CASSLATGGFSGNTIYF.